Shown below are 21 T cell receptor beta chains from a single sample sequenced in a study of shared clonotypes between healthy human individuals. Repertoires were generated with immunoSEQ multiplex PCR, while TCRdb's copy carries only in-frame clones and drops some. The sample holds some 1.5 million clones; nearly 99% are singletons and the top ten take 0.4% to 0.55%. The sequencing sample was made of naive CD4+ T cells sorted from blood. Subset indicated: CD45RA+ positively selected. These receptors all stem from a man younger than 40 in good health.

The V gene is TRBV5-6, the J gene TRBJ1-2; D not resolved. V was pared by 3 bases and J by 4 bases, with 7 bases between. The CDR3 totals 12 residues. Per the germline V gene, CDR1 is SGHDT and CDR2 is YYEEEE. CDR3 in DNA: TGTGCCAGCAGCTCACCGGGCTATGGCTACACCTTC. It is translated as CASSSPGYGYTF.

The chain recombines TRBV28 with TRBJ2-1; 10 bases line up with TRBD1. CDR1 is MDHEN and CDR2 is SYDVKM in the germline V gene. V shed 5 bases and J 8 bases; nucleotides not matched to a gene: 9. There are 15 residues in the CDR3. The CDR3 region has the DNA TGTGCCAGCAGTGCGGGACAGGGGTCTTCCTATGAGCAGTTCTTC. It codes for CASSAGQGSSYEQFF.

The chain links TRBV7-2 to TRBJ2-7; D ambiguous. V was shortened by 1 base and J by 2 bases, with 9 bases between the two germline ends. Germline V gene lookup returns CDR1 SGHTA and CDR2 FQGNSA. The CDR3 extends over 14 amino acids. CDR3 DNA sequence: TGTGCCAGCAGCTTAGTCCCCGGAACCTACGAGCAGTACTTC. Protein product: CASSLVPGTYEQYF.

A note on this clone: The same CDR3 can be traced to other DNA sequences in this sample. The gene calls are TRBV7-9 and TRBJ2-3; D remains unclear. The CDR3 spans 13 residues. CDR1 is SEHNR, CDR2 FQNEAQ, per germline (reference sequence). Trimming removed 5 bases at V and 6 bases at J, with 12 bases between. CDR3 bases: TGTGCCAGCAGCCTTACTGGGTCGGATACGCAGTATTTT. This gives the protein CASSLTGSDTQYF. The full variable domain, in which reference TRBV7-9 and TRBJ2-3 provide the parts outside the CDR3, is DTGVSQNPRHKITKRGQNVTFRCDPISEHNRLYWYRQTLGQGPEFLTYFQNEAQLEKSRLLSDRFSAERPKGSFSTLEIQRTEQGDSAMYLCASSLTGSDTQYFGPGTRLTVL.

This rearrangement joins TRBV7-9 to TRBJ1-4; 7 positions match TRBD1. The CDR3 is 15 amino acids. Per the germline V gene, CDR1 is SEHNR and CDR2 is FQNEAQ (reference sequence). Germline trimming cut 7 bases from V and 3 bases from J; bases unmatched to any gene: 8. The CDR3 protein is CASIAWDSSNEKLFF. DNA of the CDR3: TGTGCCAGCATAGCCTGGGACAGCTCTAATGAAAAACTGTTTTTT.

The rearrangement links TRBV10-3 to TRBJ1-1; TRBD1 matches 10 bases. J was trimmed by 8 bases and V by 7 bases; bases with no gene match: 7. CDR1 and CDR2 from the germline V gene are ENHRY and SYGVKD. This CDR3 spans 13 amino acids. CDR3 coding DNA: TGTGCCATCAATAAGGACAGGGGGGAGGAAGCTTTCTTT. Amino acid sequence: CAINKDRGEEAFF.

This clone was observed once. One end of the junction is discordant with germline, which a read error may explain. The rearrangement joins TRBV6-4 to TRBJ2-7; D is ambiguous. CDR3 length equals 11 residues. Per germline, CDR1 MRHNA and CDR2 SNTAGT. CDR3 residues: CASSDSLGLDF. The CDR3 DNA reads TGTGCCAGCAGTGACTCGTTAGGCTTGGACTTC.

This chain joins TRBV28 and TRBJ2-1, with no clear D. The germline gives CDR1 MDHEN, CDR2 SYDVKM. The CDR3 sequence is 12 residues long. V lost 6 bases, J lost 8 bases, and 11 bases lay in between. DNA for the CDR3: TGTGCCAGCAGCACGCCCGTCTATGAGCAGTTCTTC. Protein product: CASSTPVYEQFF.

The V and J genes are TRBV11-3 and TRBJ2-3; 9 bases fit TRBD1. Germline V gene lookup returns CDR1 SGHNT and CDR2 YENEEA. Trimming at V came to 6 bases and at J to 3 bases, leaving 4 bases not matched to a gene. This CDR3 comprises 14 residues. The CDR3, as DNA: TGTGCCAGCAGTCAACAGGGGGCAACAGATACGCAGTATTTT. Its translation: CASSQQGATDTQYF.

On this clone: The sample contains more than one DNA sequence encoding this CDR3. The chain joins TRBV19 to TRBJ2-2; TRBD1 matches 8 bases. V was clipped by 6 bases and J by 1 base; unmatched bases: 1. Germline values: CDR1 LNHDA, CDR2 SQIVND (reference sequence). The CDR3 is made up of 14 amino acids. CDR3 nucleotide sequence: TGTGCCAGTAGAACAGGGGGGAACACCGGGGAGCTGTTTTTT. Its translation: CASRTGGNTGELFF.

The genes are TRBV4-1 and TRBJ2-7; tentative D call: TRBD1 (7 bases). The CDR3 has 15 residues. With 4 bases removed from V and 2 bases from J, the gap between germline ends came to 15 bases. Germline CDR1 and CDR2: MGHRA and YSYEKL. DNA for the CDR3: TGCGCCAGCAGCCGAGTAGCAGGGGGGACCTACGAGCAGTACTTC. It specifies CASSRVAGGTYEQYF.

The chain uses TRBV2 and TRBJ2-2; D is possibly TRBD1 (6 bases). The CDR3 length is 16 residues. Trimming left V 8 bases short and J 0 bases short, with 16 bases between. Germline CDR1 reads SNHLY; CDR2 reads FYNNEI. The CDR3 DNA sequence: TGTGCCAGCGGGATACGACAGGCCGCGAACACCGGGGAGCTGTTTTTT. Translating it yields CASGIRQAANTGELFF.

On this clone itself: The sample contains more than one DNA sequence encoding this CDR3. CDR3 DNA: TGTGCCAGCTCCCGGGACAGAACCTACGAGCAGTACTTC. It specifies CASSRDRTYEQYF. The genes are TRBV19 and TRBJ2-7, with 7 nucleotides matching TRBD1. This CDR3 is 13 amino acids long. Looked up from germline, CDR1 is LNHDA and CDR2 is SQIVND (reference sequence). V was clipped by 9 bases and J by 2 bases; unmatched bases: 7.

This chain joins TRBV5-1 and TRBJ2-1, with 8 positions matching TRBD2. Germline V gives CDR1 SGHRS, CDR2 YFSETQ. This CDR3 is 15 amino acids long. The ends lost 4 bases at V and 5 bases at J; junction bases unmatched: 8. The CDR3: CASSPPLAGHNEQFF. The CDR3 DNA follows: TGCGCCAGCAGCCCACCTCTAGCGGGTCACAATGAGCAGTTCTTC.

This CDR3 reads CASSLTRTNTGELFF. DNA of the CDR3: TGTGCCAGCAGCTTGACTAGAACGAACACCGGGGAGCTGTTTTTT. The V and J genes are TRBV5-4 and TRBJ2-2; D is perhaps TRBD2 (5 bases). V shed 1 base and J shed 0 bases, with 7 bases lying between them. Per germline, CDR1 SGHNT and CDR2 YYREEE (reference sequence). The CDR3 is made up of 15 amino acids. Variable domain in full (rest from reference TRBV5-4 and TRBJ2-2): ETGVTQSPTHLIKTRGQQVTLRCSSQSGHNTVSWYQQALGQGPQFIFQYYREEENGRGNFPPRFSGLQFPNYSSELNVNALELDDSALYLCASSLTRTNTGELFFGEGSRLTVL.

V gene TRBV7-9 combines with J gene TRBJ2-4; the match to TRBD1 covers 8 bases. The CDR3 length is 16 residues. V gave up 2 bases and J gave up 0 bases; unmatched junction bases: 3. Germline CDR1 is SEHNR and CDR2 is FQNEAQ (reference sequence). The CDR3 spells CASSLTTGVAKNIQYF. Here the CDR3 DNA reads TGTGCCAGCAGCTTAACGACAGGGGTAGCCAAAAACATTCAGTACTTC.

This chain connects TRBV5-5 to TRBJ1-4; the D gene is possibly TRBD1 (5 bases). Germline CDR1 and CDR2: SGHKS and YYEKEE (reference sequence). This CDR3 spans 14 amino acids. The V and J ends lost 3 bases and 7 bases respectively, with 13 bases between them. Here the CDR3 DNA reads TGTGCCAGCAGCTCCGGGCAGGGCAGTGAAAAACTGTTTTTT. It yields the protein CASSSGQGSEKLFF.

The chain has TRBV2 and TRBJ2-1; 8 bases line up with TRBD2. The germline V gene has CDR1 SNHLY and CDR2 FYNNEI. J gave up 9 bases and V 5 bases, and 18 bases lay outside the gene matches. This CDR3 region has 17 residues. The CDR3, as DNA: TGTGCCAGCAGTCCAAGCGGGAGAATAGCCCTTATCGGTGAGCAGTTCTTC. This sequence encodes CASSPSGRIALIGEQFF. Full variable domain (missing parts from reference TRBV2 and TRBJ2-1): EPEVTQTPSHQVTQMGQEVILRCVPISNHLYFYWYRQILGQKVEFLVSFYNNEISEKSEIFDDQFSVERPDGSNFTLKIRSTKLEDSAMYFCASSPSGRIALIGEQFFGPGTRLTVL.

V and J are TRBV5-1 and TRBJ2-3; D possibly corresponds to TRBD2 (6 bases). Germline V gene data show CDR1 as SGHRS and CDR2 as YFSETQ. V was shortened by 0 bases and J by 2 bases, with 19 bases between the two germline ends. This CDR3 has 18 amino acids. CDR3 loop: CASSLARDSRALTDTQYF. CDR3 DNA: TGCGCCAGCAGCTTGGCCCGGGACTCCAGGGCCCTCACAGATACGCAGTATTTT.

The gene calls are TRBV11-3 and TRBJ1-3; a weak D match, TRBD1 (5 bases). The germline V gene encodes CDR1 SGHNT and CDR2 YENEEA. The V end was cut by 4 bases, the J end by 1 base, with 8 bases between. CDR3 size: 14 residues. The chain's CDR3 is CASSWGGSGNTIYF. The CDR3 coding sequence is TGTGCCAGCAGCTGGGGGGGATCTGGAAACACCATATATTTT.

The rearrangement joins TRBV27 to TRBJ2-2; 8 bases are shared with TRBD1. In germline, CDR1 is MNHEY, CDR2 SMNVEV (reference sequence). With V trimmed by 5 bases and J by 0 bases, 5 bases remained unmatched. CDR3 length: 16 residues. The CDR3 nucleotides read TGTGCCAGCAGTCTTCGACAGGGGCCGAACACCGGGGAGCTGTTTTTT. It is translated as CASSLRQGPNTGELFF.